Listed below are T cell receptor beta chains from one sample, sequenced in a study of T cells in Graves' hyperthyroidism and ophthalmopathy. Via MiXCR, TCRdb re-called the multiplex PCR reads, giving one row per CDR3 protein. The sample holds about 200,000 distinct CDR3 sequences, 15% to 20% seen once. The sample consisted of blood. The source of these receptors is a man in his forties or fifties with Graves' hyperthyroidism. Both conserved end residues are part of each CDR3. A D gene is named only where the DNA matches it firmly. Some rows mark clone size as missing; the rest say once, few, many or name a class of expanded clone.

v_gene: TRBV30
abundance: many
j_gene: TRBJ2-7
d_gene: NA
CDR3aa: CAWRPDRNSYEQYF
CDR3nt: TGTGCCTGGAGACCGGACAGAAACTCCTACGAGCAGTACTTC

v_gene: TRBV2
abundance: many
j_gene: TRBJ2-7
d_gene: NA
CDR3aa: CASSESTGRGGYEQYF
CDR3nt: TGTGCCAGCAGTGAAAGTACAGGGAGGGGAGGCTACGAGCAGTACTTC

v_gene: TRBV5-4
abundance: NA
j_gene: TRBJ2-5
d_gene: NA
CDR3aa: CASSSRQGGQETQYF
CDR3nt: TGTGCCAGCAGCTCTCGGCAGGGGGGACAAGAGACCCAGTACTTC

v_gene: TRBV6-1
abundance: many
j_gene: TRBJ2-7
d_gene: TRBD1
CDR3aa: CASGPSRGRGEQYF
CDR3nt: TGTGCCAGCGGACCTTCCAGGGGGCGAGGCGAGCAGTACTTC

v_gene: TRBV30
abundance: many
j_gene: TRBJ1-3
d_gene: NA
CDR3aa: CAWSTRSGNTIYF
CDR3nt: TGTGCCTGGAGCACCAGGAGCGGAAACACCATATATTTT

v_gene: TRBV6-9
abundance: NA
j_gene: TRBJ1-5
d_gene: NA
CDR3aa: CASSYVPAGQPQHF
CDR3nt: TGTGCCAGCAGTTATGTCCCCGCGGGCCAGCCCCAGCATTTT

v_gene: TRBV19
abundance: once
j_gene: TRBJ2-7
d_gene: NA
CDR3aa: CASSISASLGEQYF
CDR3nt: TGTGCCAGTAGTATTTCTGCGTCCCTCGGCGAGCAGTACTTC

v_gene: TRBV5-5
abundance: few
j_gene: TRBJ1-1
d_gene: NA
CDR3aa: CASSFVVGGEAFF
CDR3nt: TGTGCCAGCAGCTTCGTTGTGGGCGGTGAAGCTTTCTTT

v_gene: TRBV6-5
abundance: many
j_gene: TRBJ2-7
d_gene: NA
CDR3aa: CASSYSGGETYEQYF
CDR3nt: TGTGCCAGCAGTTACTCCGGGGGAGAAACCTACGAGCAGTACTTC

v_gene: TRBV24-1
abundance: few
j_gene: TRBJ1-2
d_gene: NA
CDR3aa: CATSDDDRYYGYTF
CDR3nt: TGTGCCACCAGTGACGACGACAGGTACTATGGCTACACCTTC

v_gene: TRBV9
abundance: NA
j_gene: TRBJ1-3
d_gene: TRBD1
CDR3aa: CASSEQGNSGNTIYF
CDR3nt: TGTGCCAGCAGCGAACAGGGGAACTCTGGAAACACCATATATTTT

v_gene: TRBV5-1
abundance: NA
j_gene: TRBJ1-3
d_gene: TRBD1
CDR3aa: CASSPGGTGNTIYF
CDR3nt: TGCGCCAGCAGCCCAGGGGGCACGGGAAACACCATATATTTT

v_gene: TRBV5-5
abundance: NA
j_gene: TRBJ1-1
d_gene: TRBD1
CDR3aa: CASSWSTGGVGAFF
CDR3nt: TGTGCCAGCAGCTGGAGCACAGGGGGCGTGGGGGCTTTCTTT

v_gene: TRBV11-2
abundance: many
j_gene: TRBJ1-6
d_gene: NA
CDR3aa: CASSTSHSPLHF
CDR3nt: TGTGCCAGCAGCACCTCGCATTCACCCCTCCACTTT

v_gene: TRBV19
abundance: few
j_gene: TRBJ2-2
d_gene: NA
CDR3aa: CASSRNTGANTGELFF
CDR3nt: TGTGCCAGTAGTCGTAATACGGGGGCGAACACCGGGGAGCTGTTTTTT

v_gene: TRBV7-2
abundance: many
j_gene: TRBJ1-1
d_gene: NA
CDR3aa: CASSPGGGRRSNTEAFF
CDR3nt: TGTGCCAGCAGCCCCGGGGGGGGGCGTCGAAGTAACACTGAAGCTTTCTTT

v_gene: TRBV4-2
abundance: few
j_gene: TRBJ1-1
d_gene: NA
CDR3aa: CASSQEKGWNTEAFF
CDR3nt: TGTGCCAGCAGCCAAGAGAAAGGGTGGAACACTGAAGCTTTCTTT

v_gene: TRBV27
abundance: many
j_gene: TRBJ1-2
d_gene: NA
CDR3aa: CASSLNPRSGYGYTF
CDR3nt: TGTGCCAGCAGTTTAAACCCAAGGTCGGGCTATGGCTACACCTTC

v_gene: TRBV2
abundance: NA
j_gene: TRBJ2-3
d_gene: NA
CDR3aa: CASGKGAWVSTDTQYF
CDR3nt: TGTGCCAGCGGTAAAGGGGCATGGGTTAGCACAGATACGCAGTATTTT

v_gene: TRBV7-2
abundance: many
j_gene: TRBJ2-2
d_gene: NA
CDR3aa: CASSLAWGRNTYRTGELFF
CDR3nt: TGTGCCAGCAGCTTAGCGTGGGGGCGTAACACTTATAGGACCGGGGAGCTGTTTTTT

v_gene: TRBV7-2
abundance: many
j_gene: TRBJ1-6
d_gene: TRBD1
CDR3aa: CASSLAAGTGNSPLHF
CDR3nt: TGTGCCAGCAGCTTAGCGGCAGGGACAGGGAATTCACCCCTCCACTTT

v_gene: TRBV20-1
abundance: few
j_gene: TRBJ2-5
d_gene: NA
CDR3aa: CSADGPYATQYF
CDR3nt: TGCAGTGCGGACGGCCCTTACGCGACCCAGTACTTC

v_gene: TRBV7-9
abundance: few
j_gene: TRBJ2-1
d_gene: TRBD2
CDR3aa: CASMASGALVLDNEQFF
CDR3nt: TGTGCCAGCATGGCTAGCGGGGCTTTAGTGCTGGACAATGAGCAGTTCTTC

v_gene: TRBV29-1
abundance: many
j_gene: TRBJ1-2
d_gene: NA
CDR3aa: CSAGDGTYGYTF
CDR3nt: TGCAGCGCTGGGGACGGAACCTATGGCTACACCTTC

v_gene: TRBV3-1
abundance: many
j_gene: TRBJ2-5
d_gene: NA
CDR3aa: CASSQRGGRETQYF
CDR3nt: TGTGCCAGCAGCCAGAGAGGAGGGAGAGAGACCCAGTACTTC

v_gene: TRBV14
abundance: few
j_gene: TRBJ2-2
d_gene: TRBD2
CDR3aa: CASSPSGGAWTGELFF
CDR3nt: TGTGCCAGCAGCCCTAGCGGGGGGGCCTGGACCGGGGAGCTGTTTTTT

v_gene: TRBV14
abundance: many
j_gene: TRBJ2-7
d_gene: TRBD1
CDR3aa: CASSQEGTGAYEQYF
CDR3nt: TGTGCCAGCAGCCAAGAGGGGACAGGGGCCTACGAGCAGTACTTC

v_gene: TRBV7-2
abundance: many
j_gene: TRBJ1-1
d_gene: NA
CDR3aa: CASSLGGKNTEAFF
CDR3nt: TGTGCCAGCAGCTTAGGGGGAAAGAACACTGAAGCTTTCTTT

v_gene: TRBV11-2
abundance: many
j_gene: TRBJ1-2
d_gene: TRBD1
CDR3aa: CASSIGTGTYGYTF
CDR3nt: TGTGCCAGCAGCATCGGGACAGGGACCTATGGCTACACCTTC

v_gene: TRBV30
abundance: few
j_gene: TRBJ1-3
d_gene: NA
CDR3aa: CAWSVSSSGNTIYF
CDR3nt: TGTGCCTGGAGTGTCTCCAGCTCTGGAAACACCATATATTTT

v_gene: TRBV2
abundance: NA
j_gene: TRBJ1-1
d_gene: NA
CDR3aa: CASSERGANTEAFF
CDR3nt: TGTGCCAGCAGTGAAAGGGGGGCGAACACTGAAGCTTTCTTT

v_gene: TRBV18
abundance: once
j_gene: TRBJ2-7
d_gene: NA
CDR3aa: CASSPGTSIYEQYF
CDR3nt: TGTGCCAGCTCACCGGGGACATCGATCTACGAGCAGTACTTC

v_gene: TRBV6-2/TRBV6-3
abundance: many
j_gene: TRBJ2-3
d_gene: NA
CDR3aa: CASSPRFMTDTQYF
CDR3nt: TGTGCCAGCAGTCCCCGTTTCATGACAGATACGCAGTATTTT

v_gene: TRBV10-3
abundance: NA
j_gene: TRBJ1-4
d_gene: NA
CDR3aa: CAIRVGTSTNEKLFF
CDR3nt: TGTGCCATCAGAGTTGGGACTTCAACTAATGAAAAACTGTTTTTT

v_gene: TRBV30
abundance: NA
j_gene: TRBJ2-7
d_gene: NA
CDR3aa: CACRRDSSEQYF
CDR3nt: TGTGCCTGCCGCCGGGACTCTAGTGAGCAGTACTTC

v_gene: TRBV19
abundance: few
j_gene: TRBJ1-2
d_gene: TRBD1
CDR3aa: CASSTGGGTGFGYTF
CDR3nt: TGTGCCAGTAGTACCGGCGGTGGGACAGGGTTTGGCTACACCTTC

v_gene: TRBV28
abundance: many
j_gene: TRBJ2-7
d_gene: TRBD1
CDR3aa: CASRRAGTGDYEQYF
CDR3nt: TGTGCCAGCAGGAGAGCCGGGACAGGGGACTACGAGCAGTACTTC

v_gene: TRBV11-2
abundance: many
j_gene: TRBJ2-1
d_gene: TRBD1
CDR3aa: CASSFGTGAYNEQFF
CDR3nt: TGTGCCAGCAGCTTCGGGACAGGGGCCTACAATGAGCAGTTCTTC

v_gene: TRBV7-6
abundance: NA
j_gene: TRBJ1-3
d_gene: NA
CDR3aa: CASSLGGTAYGNTIYF
CDR3nt: TGTGCCAGCAGCTTAGGCGGGACCGCATATGGAAACACCATATATTTT

v_gene: TRBV7-3
abundance: many
j_gene: TRBJ2-5
d_gene: TRBD2
CDR3aa: CASSPSGGAGETQYF
CDR3nt: TGTGCCAGCAGCCCCAGCGGGGGGGCCGGAGAGACCCAGTACTTC

v_gene: TRBV5-4
abundance: NA
j_gene: TRBJ2-5
d_gene: NA
CDR3aa: CASSWDPGEETQYF
CDR3nt: TGTGCCAGCAGCTGGGACCCCGGGGAAGAGACCCAGTACTTC

v_gene: TRBV7-3
abundance: NA
j_gene: TRBJ2-3
d_gene: TRBD2
CDR3aa: CASSPISGAPADTQYF
CDR3nt: TGTGCCAGCAGCCCGATTAGCGGGGCCCCGGCAGATACGCAGTATTTT

v_gene: TRBV3-1
abundance: few
j_gene: TRBJ2-5
d_gene: TRBD2
CDR3aa: CASSQVASGQETQYF
CDR3nt: TGTGCCAGCAGCCAAGTGGCTAGCGGGCAAGAGACCCAGTACTTC

v_gene: TRBV10-2
abundance: NA
j_gene: TRBJ1-1
d_gene: NA
CDR3aa: CASRYRTATEAFF
CDR3nt: TGCGCCAGCAGATATCGGACAGCCACTGAAGCTTTCTTT

v_gene: TRBV28
abundance: many
j_gene: TRBJ2-6
d_gene: NA
CDR3aa: CASSSPGSGANVLTF
CDR3nt: TGTGCCAGCAGTTCTCCAGGGTCAGGGGCCAACGTCCTGACTTTC

v_gene: TRBV4-3
abundance: few
j_gene: TRBJ1-2
d_gene: NA
CDR3aa: CASSQAGRGGGYTF
CDR3nt: TGCGCCAGCAGCCAAGCCGGGAGGGGGGGTGGCTACACCTTC

v_gene: TRBV5-4
abundance: many
j_gene: TRBJ2-2
d_gene: NA
CDR3aa: CASTLAGTGELFF
CDR3nt: TGTGCCAGCACCTTAGCAGGAACCGGGGAGCTGTTTTTT

v_gene: TRBV7-9
abundance: many
j_gene: TRBJ2-1
d_gene: TRBD1
CDR3aa: CASSAQGVLRNEQFF
CDR3nt: TGTGCCAGCAGCGCCCAGGGGGTTTTGCGGAATGAGCAGTTCTTC

v_gene: TRBV6-1
abundance: many
j_gene: TRBJ1-1
d_gene: NA
CDR3aa: CASSVSGEAFF
CDR3nt: TGTGCCAGCAGTGTAAGCGGGGAAGCTTTCTTT